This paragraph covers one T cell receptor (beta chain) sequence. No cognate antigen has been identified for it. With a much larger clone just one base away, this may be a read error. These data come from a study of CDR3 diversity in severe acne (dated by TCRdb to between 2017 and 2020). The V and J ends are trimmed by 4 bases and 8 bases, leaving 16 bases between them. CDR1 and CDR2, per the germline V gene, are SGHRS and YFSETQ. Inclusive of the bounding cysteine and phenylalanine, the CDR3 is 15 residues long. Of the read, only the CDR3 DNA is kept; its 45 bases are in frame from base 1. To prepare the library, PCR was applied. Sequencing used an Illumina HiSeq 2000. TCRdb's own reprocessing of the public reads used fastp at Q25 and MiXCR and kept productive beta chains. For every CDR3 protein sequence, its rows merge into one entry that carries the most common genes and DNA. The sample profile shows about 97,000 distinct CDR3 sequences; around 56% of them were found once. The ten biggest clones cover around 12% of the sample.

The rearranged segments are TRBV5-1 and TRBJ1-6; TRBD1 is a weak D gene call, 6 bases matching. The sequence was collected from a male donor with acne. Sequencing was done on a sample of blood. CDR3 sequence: CASSPRVGGDSPLHF. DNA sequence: TGCGCCAGCAGCCCCCGGGTGGGGGGCGATTCACCCCTCCACTTT.